The 17 T cell receptor beta chains reported below all come from one sample, sequenced in a study of blood T cell repertoires in COVID-19. This table comes from immunoSEQ multiplex PCR, and its TCRdb copy is limited to in-frame clones, with some not included. This table has 150,000 to 180,000 clones, 75% to 90% appearing once. Source material: peripheral blood. These TCRs come from a woman in her seventies with acute or convalescent COVID-19.

The V and J genes are TRBV25-1 and TRBJ1-1; 7 bases fit TRBD1. In germline, CDR1 is MGHDK, CDR2 SYGVNS. This CDR3 is 14 amino acids long. The V gene end was trimmed by 6 bases and the J gene end by 4 bases; junction bases not matched to a gene: 8. The CDR3 DNA follows: TGTGCCAGCAGGGGGTCAGGGGGAGGCACTGAAGCTTTCTTT. Encoded protein: CASRGSGGGTEAFF. Complete variable domain (other parts from reference TRBV25-1 and TRBJ1-1): EADIYQTPRYLVIGTGKKITLECSQTMGHDKMYWYQQDPGMELHLIHYSYGVNSTEKGDLSSESTVSRIRTEHFPLTLESARPSHTSQYLCASRGSGGGTEAFFGQGTRLTVV.

The chain couples TRBV2 to TRBJ1-5, with a tentative D call TRBD1 (5 bases). V dropped 7 bases and J dropped 2 bases, with 12 bases sitting between them. This CDR3 has 14 amino acids. Germline V gene lookup returns CDR1 SNHLY and CDR2 FYNNEI. The CDR3 region has the DNA TGTGCCAGCACAGGCCAGGGCGGCAATCAGCCCCAGCATTTT. It encodes CASTGQGGNQPQHF.

The genes are TRBV11-2 and TRBJ2-5; the match to TRBD2 covers 12 bases. The CDR3 runs to 17 residues. Germline V gene sequence: CDR1 SGHAT, CDR2 FQNNGV. The trim removed 6 bases at V and 4 bases at J, leaving 12 bases unmatched. The DNA for the CDR3 is TGTGCCAGCAGTAGAAACCCTAGGACTAGCGGGGCAGAGACCCAGTACTTC. Translating gives CASSRNPRTSGAETQYF.

The CDR3 protein is CASRTRGLAGYTF. CDR3 bases: TGTGCCAGCAGAACCAGGGGGCTTGCTGGCTACACCTTC. V and J are TRBV6-5 and TRBJ1-2; the match to TRBD1 covers 8 bases. CDR1 and CDR2 (germline): MNHEY, SVGAGI. The CDR3 is 13 amino acids. V lost 6 bases to trimming and J lost 7 bases; unmatched junction nucleotides: 7.

This clone appeared a few times. The J gene is TRBJ1-1, the V gene TRBV12-3 or TRBV12-4, with D possibly matching TRBD1 (6 bases). V lost 6 bases and J 4 bases, leaving 12 bases between the germline ends. This CDR3 is built from 13 residues. The CDR3, as DNA: TGTGCCAGCAGCCAAACAGGGAGCACTGAAGCTTTCTTT. Its translation: CASSQTGSTEAFF.

This chain links TRBV9 with TRBJ2-2; D might be TRBD2 (5 bases). V lost 0 bases and J 1 base, leaving 7 bases between the germline ends. CDR3 size: 15 residues. The germline gives CDR1 SGDLS, CDR2 YYNGEE. The chain's CDR3 is CASSVGTRNTGELFF. The CDR3 coding sequence is TGTGCCAGCAGCGTAGGGACTCGGAACACCGGGGAGCTGTTTTTT.

V is TRBV19 and J is TRBJ1-2, with D possibly matching TRBD1 (5 bases). The CDR3 extends over 14 amino acids. Germline assignment: CDR1 LNHDA and CDR2 SQIVND (reference sequence). The V and J ends lost 6 bases and 1 base respectively, with 12 bases between them. The CDR3 DNA reads TGTGCCAGTAGACCGGACACCCTTAACTATGGCTACACCTTC. Translated: CASRPDTLNYGYTF.

V is TRBV6-2 or TRBV6-3 and J is TRBJ1-2; tentative D call: TRBD1 (5 bases). The germline gives CDR1 MNHEY, CDR2 SVGEGT. The CDR3 totals 17 residues. Between the trimmed V and J ends, which lost 2 bases and 0 bases, there was a span of 16 bases. CDR3 amino acids: CASSYLPERGSNYGYTF. CDR3 nucleotide sequence: TGTGCCAGCAGTTACCTTCCTGAGCGGGGGTCTAACTATGGCTACACCTTC.

This chain uses TRBV6-5 with TRBJ1-4; D is possibly TRBD1 (5 bases). Germline V gene sequence: CDR1 MNHEY, CDR2 SVGAGI. Trimming left V 0 bases short and J 3 bases short, with 8 bases between. The CDR3 extends over 15 amino acids. Written as DNA, the CDR3 is TGTGCCAGCAGTTACTCGGACAAACCTAATGAAAAACTGTTTTTT. Encoded protein: CASSYSDKPNEKLFF.

This sequence joins TRBV3-1 (or the pseudogene TRBV3-2) and TRBJ2-2; the match to TRBD1 covers 7 bases. CDR3 length: 16 residues. V lost 4 bases to trimming and J lost 4 bases; unmatched junction nucleotides: 9. Per the germline V gene, CDR1 is LGHDT and CDR2 is YNNKEL (reference sequence). This CDR3 is CASSRGTEGPTGELFF. CDR3 in DNA: TGTGCCAGCAGCCGAGGGACAGAAGGCCCCACCGGGGAGCTGTTTTTT.

The CDR3 spells CASSLVRVSTIYGYTF. DNA for the CDR3: TGTGCCAGCAGCTTAGTTCGGGTCTCTACGATTTATGGCTACACCTTC. This chain connects TRBV7-2 to TRBJ1-2; D is ambiguous. The germline V gene has CDR1 SGHTA and CDR2 FQGNSA. Deletions cut 1 base from V and 5 bases from J, with 17 bases between. The CDR3 runs to 16 residues.

The rearrangement uses TRBV2 and TRBJ1-4; 9 bases map to TRBD1. Per the germline V gene, CDR1 is SNHLY and CDR2 is FYNNEI. This CDR3 comprises 16 residues. V dropped 7 bases and J dropped 8; count of bases not matched to a gene: 14. The chain's CDR3 is CASKGTGRVGGEKLFF. In DNA form, the CDR3 reads TGTGCCAGCAAGGGGACAGGGCGCGTTGGAGGGGAAAAACTGTTTTTT.

The chain combines TRBV10-1 with TRBJ2-2; 8 bases line up with TRBD2. Trimming cost V 0 bases and J 7 bases; bases outside gene matches: 7. The germline V gene has CDR1 WNHNN and CDR2 SYGVQD (reference sequence). The CDR3 is made up of 16 amino acids. The CDR3 nucleotides are TGCGCCAGCAGTGAGTCTCTTCAGCGGGGGAACGGGGAGCTGTTTTTT. Translation: CASSESLQRGNGELFF.

Notes on this clone: The sample holds other DNA sequences that translate to the same CDR3. CDR3 protein: CASSQGGYGYTF. The DNA for the CDR3 is TGTGCCAGCAGCCAAGGAGGGTATGGCTACACCTTC. V is TRBV3-1 (or the pseudogene TRBV3-2) and J is TRBJ1-2; the D is unclear. Trimming took off 1 base at V and 5 bases at J, with 5 bases between the two ends. Germline V gives CDR1 LGHDT, CDR2 YNNKEL (reference sequence). CDR3 length equals 12 residues.

V gene TRBV2 combines with J gene TRBJ1-1; tentative D call: TRBD1 (5 bases). Trimming cost V 6 bases and J 0 bases, with 11 bases left between them. The CDR3 extends over 14 amino acids. Germline V gene data show CDR1 as SNHLY and CDR2 as FYNNEI. The DNA for the CDR3 is TGTGCCAGCAGCCCCAGGGCAATGAACACTGAAGCTTTCTTT. Protein sequence: CASSPRAMNTEAFF.

The rearrangement links TRBV7-9 to TRBJ1-2, with TRBD1 identical over 8 bases. J lost 2 bases, V lost 2 bases, and 4 bases had no gene match. The CDR3 totals 15 residues. The germline gives CDR1 SEHNR, CDR2 FQNEAQ (reference sequence). Written as DNA, the CDR3 is TGTGCCAGCAGCTTATCAGGGGGCAGGAACTATGGCTACACCTTC. Translating it yields CASSLSGGRNYGYTF.

The chain links TRBV24-1 to TRBJ2-1; 7 bases match TRBD1. The CDR3 runs 11 residues. V dropped 12 bases and J dropped 8; count of bases not matched to a gene: 6. The germline V gene has CDR1 KGHDR and CDR2 SFDVKD. CDR3 nucleotide sequence: TGTGCCTCCCAGGGGGACCATGAGCAGTTCTTC. This sequence encodes CASQGDHEQFF.